A single sample gave rise to the 10 T cell receptor beta chains below, sequenced in a study of spatial heterogeneity in lung cancer. In TCRdb, the 5' RACE reads were re-called with MiXCR into one record per CDR3 protein. The sample lists 60,000 to 85,000 distinct CDR3 sequences; 7.5% to 10% were seen once. Time point defined: blood at routine non-recurrence follow-up after resection. The material was PBMCs, obtained at follow-up. All receptors derive from a female donor with early-stage non-small cell lung cancer.

This clonotype was detected only a few times. V gene TRBV19 combines with J gene TRBJ2-7; TRBD1 agrees at 7 bases. V shed 3 bases and J 3 bases; nucleotides not matched to a gene: 5. The CDR3 extends over 14 amino acids. The germline gives CDR1 LNHDA, CDR2 SQIVND (reference sequence). The CDR3 nucleotides are TGTGCCAGTAGTATCCGGGACAGACTCTACGAGCAGTACTTC. Encoded protein: CASSIRDRLYEQYF.

This clonotype has only a few counts. The chain is built from TRBV28 and TRBJ1-6, with a possible D match to TRBD1 (5 bases). CDR3 length: 15 residues. V dropped 6 bases and J dropped 10 bases, with 19 bases sitting between them. CDR1 is MDHEN and CDR2 is SYDVKM in the germline V gene. Here the CDR3 reads CASSQSPGDGSPLHF. As DNA, the CDR3 is TGTGCCAGCAGCCAATCACCGGGGGATGGATCACCCCTCCACTTT.

The chain recombines TRBV6-6 with TRBJ2-7; D perhaps matches TRBD2 (7 bases). Trimming took off 2 bases at V and 2 bases at J, with 22 bases between the two ends. In germline, CDR1 is MNHNY, CDR2 SVGAGI (reference sequence). The CDR3 is 18 amino acids. CDR3 bases: TGTGCCAGCAGTTACGGGGGGGGCGATGGCTTAGTCCCCTACGAGCAGTACTTC. Translation: CASSYGGGDGLVPYEQYF.

This clonotype has ten or more counts. This rearrangement joins TRBV5-1 to TRBJ1-5; D is unclear. CDR3 size: 14 residues. V shed 4 bases and J shed 11 bases, with 19 bases lying between them. Germline-derived CDR1 and CDR2 are SGHRS and YFSETQ. The CDR3 spells CASSLGPGDGAQHF. In nucleotides, the CDR3 is TGCGCCAGCAGCCTGGGCCCGGGCGATGGGGCCCAGCATTTT.

This clonotype was counted many times. This chain connects TRBV24-1 to TRBJ1-5, with 7 bases that match TRBD1. This CDR3 comprises 14 residues. Germline values: CDR1 KGHDR, CDR2 SFDVKD. With V trimmed by 5 bases and J by 6 bases, 6 bases remained unmatched. The CDR3 is CATSVATGSQPQHF. For the CDR3, the DNA is TGTGCCACCAGTGTTGCGACAGGGAGTCAGCCCCAGCATTTT.

Here the CDR3 DNA reads TGTGCCAGCAGCTCCTACTACGGGGAGCTGTTTTTT. This translates into CASSSYYGELFF. The J gene is TRBJ2-2, the V gene TRBV11-2; no definite D call. This CDR3 spans 12 amino acids. Germline CDR1 and CDR2: SGHAT and FQNNGV. V shed 4 bases and J shed 7 bases, with 7 bases lying between them.

Details on this clonotype: One end of the junction varies from germline; a read error may be responsible. V is TRBV12-3 or TRBV12-4 and J is TRBJ1-1; D unresolved. The CDR3 sequence is 15 residues long. CDR3 region: CANSPIQAPDNEAFF. Here the CDR3 DNA reads TGTGCCAACAGTCCAATTCAGGCTCCCGACAATGAAGCTTTCTTT.

Ten or more counts support this clonotype. The gene calls are TRBV3-1 and TRBJ2-7; 7 bases map to TRBD2. CDR3 length equals 14 residues. CDR1 is LGHDT, CDR2 YNNKEL, per germline (reference sequence). Germline trimming cut 4 bases from V and 6 bases from J; bases unmatched to any gene: 9. The DNA for the CDR3 is TGTGCCAGCAGCCCTTTAGGGAGGGCCGGCGAGCAGTACTTC. Its translation is CASSPLGRAGEQYF.

Ten or more counts support this clonotype. A junction end diverges from the germline sequence, so it may reflect a read error. CDR3 nucleotides: TGTGCCAGCAGCTTAAATGGCGACCTGAATACTGAAGCTTTCTTT. Its translation is CASSLNGDLNTEAFF. The rearrangement uses TRBV7-2 and TRBJ1-1; D gene uncertain. Germline V gene data show CDR1 as SGHTA and CDR2 as FQGNSA. CDR3 length equals 15 residues.

This clonotype was seen at least ten times. The chain carries TRBV27 and TRBJ2-5; 12 nucleotides agree with TRBD2. The V segment lost 5 bases and the J segment 5 bases; nucleotides outside the gene matches: 6. Germline V gene lookup returns CDR1 MNHEY and CDR2 SMNVEV (reference sequence). The CDR3 length is 15 residues. This CDR3 reads CASSPTSGRPETQYF. In nucleotides, the CDR3 is TGTGCCAGCAGTCCGACTAGCGGGAGACCGGAGACCCAGTACTTC.